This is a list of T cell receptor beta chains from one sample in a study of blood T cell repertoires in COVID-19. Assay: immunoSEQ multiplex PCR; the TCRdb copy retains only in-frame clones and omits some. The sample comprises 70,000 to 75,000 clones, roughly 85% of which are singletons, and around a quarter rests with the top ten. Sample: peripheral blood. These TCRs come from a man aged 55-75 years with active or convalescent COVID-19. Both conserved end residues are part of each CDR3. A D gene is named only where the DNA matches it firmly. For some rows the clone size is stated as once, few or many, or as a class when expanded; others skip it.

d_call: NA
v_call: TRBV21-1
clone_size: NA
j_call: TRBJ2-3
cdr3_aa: CASSKGCGVSTDTQYF
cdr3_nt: TGTGCCAGCAGCAAAGGGTGCGGGGTTAGCACAGATACGCAGTATTTT

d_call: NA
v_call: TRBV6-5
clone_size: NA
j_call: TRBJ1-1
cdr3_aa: CASRSDRAEAFF
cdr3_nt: TGTGCCAGCAGATCCGATCGGGCTGAAGCTTTCTTT

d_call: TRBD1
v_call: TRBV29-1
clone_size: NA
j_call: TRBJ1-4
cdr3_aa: CSVRDRTNEKLFF
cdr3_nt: TGCAGCGTACGGGACAGAACTAATGAAAAACTGTTTTTT

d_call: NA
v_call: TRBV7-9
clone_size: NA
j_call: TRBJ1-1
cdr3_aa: CASSIMNTEAFF
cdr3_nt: TGTGCCAGCAGCATTATGAACACTGAAGCTTTCTTT

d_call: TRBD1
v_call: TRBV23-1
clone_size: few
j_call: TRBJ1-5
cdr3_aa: CASSQSDRGNQPQHF
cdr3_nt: TGCGCCAGCAGTCAATCGGACAGGGGCAATCAGCCCCAGCATTTT

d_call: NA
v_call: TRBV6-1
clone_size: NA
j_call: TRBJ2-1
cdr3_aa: CASSDISYNEQFF
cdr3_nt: TGTGCCAGCAGTGACATCTCCTACAATGAGCAGTTCTTC

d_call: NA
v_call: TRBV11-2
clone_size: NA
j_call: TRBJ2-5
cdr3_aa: CASSLAGIEETQYF
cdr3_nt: TGTGCCAGCAGCTTAGCGGGGATCGAGGAGACCCAGTACTTC

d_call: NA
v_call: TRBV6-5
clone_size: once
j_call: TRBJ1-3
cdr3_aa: CASSRQRSGNTIYF
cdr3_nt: TGTGCCAGCAGTAGACAGCGCTCTGGAAACACCATATATTTT

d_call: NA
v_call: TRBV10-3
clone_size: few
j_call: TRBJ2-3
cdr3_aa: CAISDQGPDTQYF
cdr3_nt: TGTGCCATCAGTGATCAGGGCCCAGATACGCAGTATTTT

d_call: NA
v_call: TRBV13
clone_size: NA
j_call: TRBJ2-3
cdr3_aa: CASSPPRGEVGTDTQYF
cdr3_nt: TGTGCCAGCAGCCCTCCGCGGGGTGAGGTCGGCACAGATACGCAGTATTTT

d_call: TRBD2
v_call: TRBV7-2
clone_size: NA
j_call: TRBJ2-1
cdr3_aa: CASSTTSGGSSYNEQFF
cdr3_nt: TGTGCCAGCAGCACTACTAGCGGGGGAAGCTCCTACAATGAGCAGTTCTTC

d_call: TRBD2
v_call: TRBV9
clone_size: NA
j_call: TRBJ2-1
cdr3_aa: CASRDNSGGDSYNEQFF
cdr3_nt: TGTGCCAGCAGGGACAATAGCGGGGGGGACTCCTACAATGAGCAGTTCTTC

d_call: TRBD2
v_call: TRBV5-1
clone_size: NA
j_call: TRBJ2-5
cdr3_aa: CASSPAGERGGETQYF
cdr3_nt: TGCGCCAGCAGCCCCGCGGGGGAGCGGGGTGGAGAGACCCAGTACTTC

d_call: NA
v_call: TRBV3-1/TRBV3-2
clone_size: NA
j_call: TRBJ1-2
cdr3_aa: CASSQDVGGYGYTF
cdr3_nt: TGTGCCAGCAGCCAAGATGTTGGGGGGTATGGCTACACCTTC

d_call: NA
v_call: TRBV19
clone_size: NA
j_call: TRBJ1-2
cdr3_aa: CASSRRAMDYGYTF
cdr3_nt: TGTGCCAGTAGTCGGAGGGCTATGGACTATGGCTACACCTTC

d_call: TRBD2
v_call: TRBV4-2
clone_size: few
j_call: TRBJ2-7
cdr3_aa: CASSQRLAGGPSYEQYF
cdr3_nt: TGTGCCAGCAGCCAAAGGCTAGCGGGGGGCCCCTCCTACGAGCAGTACTTC